These T cell receptor beta chains were read from a single sample in a study of PD-1 blockade in mismatch repair-deficient tumors. The repertoire was sequenced with immunoSEQ multiplex PCR; TCRdb's copy has only in-frame clones and lacks some. The sample shows about 14,000 clones, approximately 82% of them seen only once. Sequencing used PBMCs, obtained less than 15 weeks after starting pembrolizumab. The source of these receptors is an adult with mismatch repair-deficient cancer. Both conserved end residues are trimmed from each CDR3. Each record gives: V gene, J gene, CDR3 protein.

v_call: TRBV6-1; j_call: TRBJ2-3; cdr3_aa: ASSERAGGIIPDTQY
v_call: TRBV5-1; j_call: TRBJ1-1; cdr3_aa: ASSLASNTEAF
v_call: TRBV23-1; j_call: TRBJ1-2; cdr3_aa: ASSPSEGRGLGGYT
v_call: TRBV28; j_call: TRBJ1-1; cdr3_aa: ASSQMNTEAF
v_call: TRBV6-5; j_call: TRBJ1-5; cdr3_aa: ASTDRGGPGQPQH
v_call: TRBV30; j_call: TRBJ2-1; cdr3_aa: AWSVRGVDEQF
v_call: TRBV27; j_call: TRBJ1-5; cdr3_aa: ASSYGQGYNQPQH
v_call: TRBV5-4; j_call: TRBJ2-1; cdr3_aa: ASSLGGSSYNEQF
v_call: TRBV11-3; j_call: TRBJ2-7; cdr3_aa: ASSIIRGDEQY
v_call: TRBV15; j_call: TRBJ1-1; cdr3_aa: ATSRTVNTEAF
v_call: TRBV6-6; j_call: TRBJ1-5; cdr3_aa: ASSYSIGGNQPQH
v_call: TRBV5-1; j_call: TRBJ2-1; cdr3_aa: ASSLNYQLRSSYNEQF
v_call: TRBV4-1; j_call: TRBJ2-7; cdr3_aa: ASRSRLAVSYEQY
v_call: TRBV29-1; j_call: TRBJ2-1; cdr3_aa: SVVGLADALNEQF